The 15 T cell receptor beta chains below were found in one sample sequenced in a study of blood T cell repertoires in COVID-19. Assay used: immunoSEQ multiplex PCR; TCRdb lists only in-frame clones, some missing. The top ten clones hold 10% to 15% of a sample with roughly 440,000 clones, about 91% of them seen once. The source material was peripheral blood. The receptors were sampled from a woman between 50 and 59 years old with COVID-19, enrolled during active disease.

This chain uses TRBV6-5 with TRBJ1-2, with a weak D call TRBD1 (6 bases). The CDR3 length is 15 residues. The germline V and J ends were trimmed by 6 bases and 3 bases, with 17 bases remaining between them. Germline lookup yields CDR1 MNHEY and CDR2 SVGAGI. CDR3 protein: CASRPRDIYHYGYTF. The CDR3 DNA reads as TGTGCCAGCAGACCTCGGGACATATATCACTATGGCTACACCTTC.

V usage is TRBV18 and J usage is TRBJ2-3; 9 positions agree with TRBD2. After removal of 1 base from V and 6 bases from J, the junction contained 5 bases not matched to a gene. The CDR3 length is 15 residues. Germline-derived CDR1 and CDR2 are KGHSH and LQKENI. CDR3 loop: CASSPRAGGQDTQYF. For the CDR3, the DNA is TGTGCCAGCTCACCACGGGCGGGGGGGCAGGATACGCAGTATTTT.

The chain couples TRBV19 to TRBJ2-1, with TRBD2 as a possible D gene (6 bases). V was clipped by 5 bases and J by 0 bases, with 14 bases between them. This CDR3 comprises 16 residues. In germline, CDR1 is LNHDA, CDR2 SQIVND (reference sequence). This CDR3 reads CASSLPGGSSYNEQFF. CDR3 nucleotides: TGTGCCAGTAGTCTCCCCGGAGGGAGCTCCTACAATGAGCAGTTCTTC.

The V and J genes are TRBV30 and TRBJ1-1, with TRBD1 identical over 7 bases. CDR3 length: 13 amino acids. CDR1 is GTSNPN, CDR2 SVGIG, per germline (reference sequence). J gave up 5 bases and V 1 base, and 4 bases lay outside the gene matches. CDR3 loop: CAWSEGAWTEAFF. CDR3 sequence (DNA): TGTGCCTGGAGTGAGGGGGCGTGGACTGAAGCTTTCTTT.

CDR3 DNA: TGCGCCAGCAGCCCCCAGGGGGGTGGGGCCAACGTCCTGACTTTC. Encoded protein: CASSPQGGGANVLTF. The chain links TRBV5-1 to TRBJ2-6; D is perhaps TRBD1 (7 bases). Germline V gene data show CDR1 as SGHRS and CDR2 as YFSETQ. The CDR3 has 15 residues. V lost 4 bases, J lost 3 bases, and 11 bases lay in between.

This chain joins TRBV11-3 and TRBJ2-3; TRBD2 matches 7 bases. V was pared by 4 bases and J by 0 bases, with 4 bases of the junction left unmatched. The CDR3 sequence is 15 residues long. Germline lookup yields CDR1 SGHNT and CDR2 YENEEA. The CDR3 reads CASSSTSRSTDTQYF. CDR3 bases: TGTGCCAGCAGCTCGACTAGCCGAAGCACAGATACGCAGTATTTT.

The CDR3, as DNA: TGTGCCAGCAGTGAAGGGGCGGATACGCAGTATTTT. The encoded protein is CASSEGADTQYF. J is TRBJ2-3 and V is TRBV6-1; D not certain. V was pared by 1 base and J by 6 bases, with 5 bases between. Germline V gene sequence: CDR1 MNHNS, CDR2 SASEGT. This CDR3 is 12 amino acids long.

A single count supports this clone. CDR3 amino acids: CASSHHTEVYYGYTF. The CDR3, as DNA: TGTGCCAGCAGCCATCATACCGAGGTCTACTATGGCTACACCTTC. V gene TRBV5-8 combines with J gene TRBJ1-2; D gene uncertain. Deletions cut 4 bases from V and 3 bases from J, with 16 bases between. The CDR3 runs to 15 residues. Germline CDR1 and CDR2: SGHTS and YDEGEE.

V gene TRBV6-6 combines with J gene TRBJ2-1, with 8 positions matching TRBD2. Trimming cost V 7 bases and J 5 bases; bases outside gene matches: 7. This CDR3 region has 14 residues. Germline V gene data show CDR1 as MNHNY and CDR2 as SVGAGI (reference sequence). CDR3 sequence (DNA): TGTGCCAGCATCCACGCGGGGGGCGACAATGAGCAGTTCTTC. Translated: CASIHAGGDNEQFF.

This chain links TRBV15 with TRBJ1-2; D uncertain. There are 14 residues in the CDR3. From germline, CDR1 is LNHNV and CDR2 YYDKDF (reference sequence). V lost 2 bases to trimming and J lost 4 bases, with 11 bases between them. CDR3 coding DNA: TGTGCCACCAGCAGACGAACAGCGGGCTATGGCTACACCTTC. This encodes CATSRRTAGYGYTF.

The chain combines TRBV30 with TRBJ1-1, with D perhaps matching TRBD1 (5 bases). Trimming stripped 4 bases from V and 0 bases from J, with 9 bases between. Germline V gives CDR1 GTSNPN, CDR2 SVGIG (reference sequence). The CDR3 has 13 residues. Here the CDR3 reads CAWKRQMNTEAFF. CDR3 coding DNA: TGTGCCTGGAAGCGACAGATGAACACTGAAGCTTTCTTT.

This clone was detected a few times. This chain joins TRBV7-9 and TRBJ1-6; no definite D call. V was shortened by 3 bases and J by 9 bases, with 6 bases between the two germline ends. The CDR3 extends over 12 amino acids. The germline V gene has CDR1 SEHNR and CDR2 FQNEAQ (reference sequence). The CDR3 is CASSFSSSPLHF. Written as DNA, the CDR3 is TGTGCCAGCAGCTTTTCCAGTTCACCCCTCCACTTT.

The gene calls are TRBV6-5 and TRBJ2-3; 8 nucleotides align to TRBD2. V lost 2 bases, J lost 1 base, and 5 bases stayed unmatched. Per the germline V gene, CDR1 is MNHEY and CDR2 is SVGAGI. CDR3 length equals 16 residues. The CDR3 DNA sequence: TGTGCCAGCAGTTACCACGGGGGGGGTCGCACAGATACGCAGTATTTT. Protein product: CASSYHGGGRTDTQYF.

This clone was observed once. J is TRBJ1-1 and V is TRBV29-1; D possibly corresponds to TRBD1 (6 bases). Germline-derived CDR1 and CDR2 are SQVTM and ANQGSEA. This CDR3 has 12 amino acids. The V end lost 6 bases, the J end lost 1 base, and 9 bases lay between the germline ends. The chain's CDR3 is CSVQGSNTEAFF. CDR3 DNA sequence: TGCAGCGTACAGGGCTCGAACACTGAAGCTTTCTTT.

The chain carries TRBV28 and TRBJ2-3; TRBD1 is a possible D gene (6 bases). The CDR3 loop spans 16 amino acids. The germline V gene has CDR1 MDHEN and CDR2 SYDVKM. Trimming stripped 3 bases from V and 2 bases from J, with 15 bases between. The CDR3 is CASSFLPGVVTDTQYF. The CDR3 DNA sequence: TGTGCCAGCAGTTTTCTTCCAGGGGTCGTCACAGATACGCAGTATTTT.